The 14 T cell receptor beta chains below were found in one sample sequenced in a study of blood T cell repertoires in COVID-19. The protocol was immunoSEQ multiplex PCR, while the TCRdb copy is restricted to in-frame clones and leaves out a portion. The sample has under 250,000 clones; 80% to 90% are singletons. The sequenced material came from peripheral blood. All receptors come from a woman aged 40 to 55 with active or convalescent COVID-19.

This rearrangement joins TRBV24-1 to TRBJ2-7; 8 positions match TRBD1. The germline V gene has CDR1 KGHDR and CDR2 SFDVKD. The J segment lost 2 bases and the V segment lost 4 bases, leaving 9 bases of the junction unmatched. The CDR3 covers 16 residues. The CDR3: CATSDSRDRTPYEQYF. The DNA of the CDR3 is TGTGCCACCAGTGACTCCCGGGACAGGACCCCCTACGAGCAGTACTTC.

This chain uses TRBV3-1 (or the pseudogene TRBV3-2) with TRBJ1-1, with TRBD1 matching 9 bases. This CDR3 comprises 13 residues. CDR1 is LGHDT and CDR2 is YNNKEL in the germline V gene (reference sequence). Trimming took 7 bases from V and 1 from J; bases not matched to a gene: 1. As DNA, the CDR3 is TGTGCCAGCATGGGACAGGGGAACACTGAAGCTTTCTTT. Protein product: CASMGQGNTEAFF.

The CDR3 nucleotides are TGTGCCATCGCGGACGGCGACTACTACACCTTC. It is translated as CAIADGDYYTF. V usage is TRBV10-3 and J usage is TRBJ1-2; D is uncertain. The CDR3 consists of 11 residues. CDR1 is ENHRY, CDR2 SYGVKD, per germline. V lost 8 bases, J lost 10 bases, and 14 bases lay in between.

This rearrangement joins TRBV29-1 to TRBJ2-3; 8 nucleotides align to TRBD2. Germline CDR1 and CDR2: SQVTM and ANQGSEA. V gave up 6 bases and J gave up 2 bases; unmatched junction bases: 10. CDR3 length equals 15 residues. CDR3 residues: CSVTERGRVTDTQYF. DNA of the CDR3: TGCAGCGTGACTGAGCGGGGGAGGGTCACAGATACGCAGTATTTT.

The chain combines TRBV29-1 with TRBJ1-6; TRBD1 aligns across 7 bases. CDR1 is SQVTM and CDR2 is ANQGSEA in the germline V gene. The ends lost 2 bases at V and 6 bases at J; junction bases unmatched: 4. The CDR3 sequence is 14 residues long. The CDR3 reads CSVEQGDGNSPLHF. CDR3 in DNA: TGCAGCGTTGAACAGGGGGATGGTAATTCACCCCTCCACTTT.

This chain connects TRBV19 to TRBJ1-1; 8 bases are a match to TRBD1. The CDR3 extends over 15 amino acids. The germline CDR1 and CDR2 sequences are LNHDA and SQIVND (reference sequence). Trimming cost V 9 bases and J 4 bases; bases outside gene matches: 13. DNA of the CDR3: TGTGCCAGCCGAGGGCAGGGGCAGGGGGCCACTGAAGCTTTCTTT. It encodes CASRGQGQGATEAFF. Complete variable domain (other parts from reference TRBV19 and TRBJ1-1): DGGITQSPKYLFRKEGQNVTLSCEQNLNHDAMYWYRQDPGQGLRLIYYSQIVNDFQKGDIAEGYSVSREKKESFPLTVTSAQKNPTAFYLCASRGQGQGATEAFFGQGTRLTVV.

This clone was observed once. The chain uses TRBV5-5 and TRBJ1-1; a possible D gene is TRBD1 (6 bases). The V end was cut by 3 bases, the J end by 1 base, with 10 bases between. Germline assignment: CDR1 SGHKS and CDR2 YYEKEE (reference sequence). The CDR3 sequence is 14 residues long. The CDR3 bases are TGTGCCAGCAGCTGGCAGGGGCCGAACACTGAAGCTTTCTTT. Translated: CASSWQGPNTEAFF.

The V and J genes are TRBV27 and TRBJ1-3; D may be TRBD1 (5 bases). The V gene's germline CDR1 is MNHEY and CDR2 SMNVEV (reference sequence). V lost 5 bases and J 0 bases, leaving 11 bases between the germline ends. This CDR3 has 15 residues. The CDR3: CASSRDRGSGNTIYF. In DNA, the CDR3 is TGTGCCAGCAGTCGAGACAGAGGCTCTGGAAACACCATATATTTT.

The J gene is TRBJ1-2, the V gene TRBV19; TRBD1 matches at 9 bases. Trimming at V came to 10 bases and at J to 8 bases, leaving 11 bases not matched to a gene. The CDR3 is 13 amino acids. Germline V gives CDR1 LNHDA, CDR2 SQIVND (reference sequence). The CDR3 protein is CATSDRGSGGYTF. Here the CDR3 DNA reads TGTGCCACCTCCGACAGGGGGTCGGGCGGCTACACCTTC.

This clone was picked up a small number of times. The chain links TRBV6-5 to TRBJ1-1; tentatively, D is TRBD1 (5 bases). This CDR3 comprises 14 residues. V lost 4 bases and J lost 3, with 12 bases in between. Germline CDR1 reads MNHEY; CDR2 reads SVGAGI. The CDR3 loop is CASSFSGPDTEAFF. CDR3 nucleotides: TGTGCCAGCAGTTTCTCGGGGCCAGACACTGAAGCTTTCTTT.

J is TRBJ2-5 and V is TRBV28, with TRBD2 as a possible D gene (6 bases). This CDR3 contains 13 residues. Trimming pared 1 base from V and 5 bases from J, leaving 8 bases between. Germline V gene lookup returns CDR1 MDHEN and CDR2 SYDVKM. CDR3 protein: CASSLSGVETQYF. The CDR3 DNA follows: TGTGCCAGCAGTTTATCGGGGGTGGAGACCCAGTACTTC.

The V call is TRBV19, the J call TRBJ2-3; D may be TRBD2 (5 bases). From germline, CDR1 is LNHDA and CDR2 SQIVND (reference sequence). With 7 bases removed from V and 0 bases from J, the gap between germline ends came to 11 bases. The CDR3 is 14 amino acids. The CDR3 reads CASKASISTDTQYF. For the CDR3, the DNA is TGTGCCAGTAAGGCTAGCATCAGCACAGATACGCAGTATTTT.

This clone was picked up one time. The DNA of the CDR3 is TGTGCCACCAGTGACTCAGGGATATCTGGAAACACCATATATTTT. Its translation: CATSDSGISGNTIYF. The chain is built from TRBV24-1 and TRBJ1-3; perhaps TRBD1 as D (5 bases). The V end lost 4 bases, the J end lost 1 base, and 10 bases lay between the germline ends. Germline V gives CDR1 KGHDR, CDR2 SFDVKD. CDR3 size: 15 residues.

The CDR3 region is CASSLAGTGGFTDTQYF. The CDR3 bases are TGTGCCAGCAGCTTAGCGGGGACAGGGGGTTTCACAGATACGCAGTATTTT. The chain employs TRBV7-9 and TRBJ2-3, with 11 nucleotides matching TRBD1. Germline loops: CDR1 SEHNR, CDR2 FQNEAQ (reference sequence). V lost 0 bases and J lost 2; bases outside the gene matches: 4. The CDR3 contains 17 residues. Looking up the rest from reference TRBV7-9 and TRBJ2-3 gives the full variable domain: DTGVSQNPRHKITKRGQNVTFRCDPISEHNRLYWYRQTLGQGPEFLTYFQNEAQLEKSRLLSDRFSAERPKGSFSTLEIQRTEQGDSAMYLCASSLAGTGGFTDTQYFGPGTRLTVL.